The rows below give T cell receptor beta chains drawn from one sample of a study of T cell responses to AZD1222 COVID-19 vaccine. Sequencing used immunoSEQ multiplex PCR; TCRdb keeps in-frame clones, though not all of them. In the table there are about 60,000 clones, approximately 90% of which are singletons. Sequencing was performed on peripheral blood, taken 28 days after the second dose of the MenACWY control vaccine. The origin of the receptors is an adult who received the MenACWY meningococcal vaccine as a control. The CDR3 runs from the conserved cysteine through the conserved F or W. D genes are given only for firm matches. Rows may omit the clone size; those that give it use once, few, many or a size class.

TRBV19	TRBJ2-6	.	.	TGTGCCAGTAGTATTTACAGACCCTCTGGGGCCAACGTCCTGACTTTC	CASSIYRPSGANVLTF
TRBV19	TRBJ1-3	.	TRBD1	TGTGCCAGTAGTAAGGTCCCCGGGACAGGGACTGGAAACACCATATATTTT	CASSKVPGTGTGNTIYF
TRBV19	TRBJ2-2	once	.	TGTGCCAGTACGTTCATGGATGGGGGGGAGCTGTTTTTT	CASTFMDGGELFF
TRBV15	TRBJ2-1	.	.	TGTGCCACCAGCAGGGACCGGGCCGTCCAGTTCTTC	CATSRDRAVQFF
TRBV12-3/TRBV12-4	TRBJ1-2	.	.	TGTGCCAGCAGCCCCGGACTCGCGAGCGGCTACACCTTC	CASSPGLASGYTF
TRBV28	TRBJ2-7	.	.	TGTGCCAGCAGTTCTCCCGGGGCCTACGAGCAGTACTTC	CASSSPGAYEQYF
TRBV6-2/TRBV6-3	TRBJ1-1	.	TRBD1	TGTGCCAGCAGTTACGGATTTGGGACAGTTTTTATGAACACTGAAGCTTTCTTT	CASSYGFGTVFMNTEAFF
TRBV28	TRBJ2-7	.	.	TGTGCCAGCACCCCTGGGCAGGCGACCTACGAGCAGTACTTC	CASTPGQATYEQYF
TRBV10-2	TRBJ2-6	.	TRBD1	TGCGCCAGCAGGGTGGTGGGCGCCGGGACAGGGGGCCGGGGGGCCAACGTCCTGACTTTC	CASRVVGAGTGGRGANVLTF
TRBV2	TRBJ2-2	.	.	TGTGCCAGCAGTAATCAGGGGGGGAACACCGGGGAGCTGTTTTTT	CASSNQGGNTGELFF
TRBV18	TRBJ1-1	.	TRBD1	TGTGCCAGCTCACCACCGTCCCCACAGGGGACCACTGAAGCTTTCTTT	CASSPPSPQGTTEAFF
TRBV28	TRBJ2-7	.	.	TGTGCCAGCAGTCTGACATCATACTACGAGCAGTACTTC	CASSLTSYYEQYF
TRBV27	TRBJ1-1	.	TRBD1	TGTGCCAGCAGTACTTACAGGGGTCGGAGGACCACTGAAGCTTTCTTT	CASSTYRGRRTTEAFF
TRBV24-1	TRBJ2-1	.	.	TGTGCCACCAGTGATCCCCGGGAGCGGTACAATGAGCAGTTCTTC	CATSDPRERYNEQFF
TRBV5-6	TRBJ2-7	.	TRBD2	TGTGCCAGCAGCCCGAGGACTAGCGACCTCTACGAGCAGTACTTC	CASSPRTSDLYEQYF
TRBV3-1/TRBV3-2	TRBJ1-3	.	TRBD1	TGTGCCAGCAGCCCTGGGACAGGGCCTGGAAACACCATATATTTT	CASSPGTGPGNTIYF
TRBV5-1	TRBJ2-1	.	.	TGCGCCAGCAGCCTGCCTTGGGGAGCAAAGAATGAGCAGTTCTTC	CASSLPWGAKNEQFF
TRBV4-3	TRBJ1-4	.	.	TGCGCCAGCAGCCAAGTCGAGAGGAGCCGGGACGGAGGCGAAAAACTGTTTTTT	CASSQVERSRDGGEKLFF
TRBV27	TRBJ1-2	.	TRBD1	TGTGCCAGCAGTTCAGACAGGGGGCGCATCAATTATGGCTACACCTTC	CASSSDRGRINYGYTF
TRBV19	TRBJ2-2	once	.	TGTGCCAGTAGTATAGCGCAGGCTCTCGGGGAGCTGTTTTTT	CASSIAQALGELFF